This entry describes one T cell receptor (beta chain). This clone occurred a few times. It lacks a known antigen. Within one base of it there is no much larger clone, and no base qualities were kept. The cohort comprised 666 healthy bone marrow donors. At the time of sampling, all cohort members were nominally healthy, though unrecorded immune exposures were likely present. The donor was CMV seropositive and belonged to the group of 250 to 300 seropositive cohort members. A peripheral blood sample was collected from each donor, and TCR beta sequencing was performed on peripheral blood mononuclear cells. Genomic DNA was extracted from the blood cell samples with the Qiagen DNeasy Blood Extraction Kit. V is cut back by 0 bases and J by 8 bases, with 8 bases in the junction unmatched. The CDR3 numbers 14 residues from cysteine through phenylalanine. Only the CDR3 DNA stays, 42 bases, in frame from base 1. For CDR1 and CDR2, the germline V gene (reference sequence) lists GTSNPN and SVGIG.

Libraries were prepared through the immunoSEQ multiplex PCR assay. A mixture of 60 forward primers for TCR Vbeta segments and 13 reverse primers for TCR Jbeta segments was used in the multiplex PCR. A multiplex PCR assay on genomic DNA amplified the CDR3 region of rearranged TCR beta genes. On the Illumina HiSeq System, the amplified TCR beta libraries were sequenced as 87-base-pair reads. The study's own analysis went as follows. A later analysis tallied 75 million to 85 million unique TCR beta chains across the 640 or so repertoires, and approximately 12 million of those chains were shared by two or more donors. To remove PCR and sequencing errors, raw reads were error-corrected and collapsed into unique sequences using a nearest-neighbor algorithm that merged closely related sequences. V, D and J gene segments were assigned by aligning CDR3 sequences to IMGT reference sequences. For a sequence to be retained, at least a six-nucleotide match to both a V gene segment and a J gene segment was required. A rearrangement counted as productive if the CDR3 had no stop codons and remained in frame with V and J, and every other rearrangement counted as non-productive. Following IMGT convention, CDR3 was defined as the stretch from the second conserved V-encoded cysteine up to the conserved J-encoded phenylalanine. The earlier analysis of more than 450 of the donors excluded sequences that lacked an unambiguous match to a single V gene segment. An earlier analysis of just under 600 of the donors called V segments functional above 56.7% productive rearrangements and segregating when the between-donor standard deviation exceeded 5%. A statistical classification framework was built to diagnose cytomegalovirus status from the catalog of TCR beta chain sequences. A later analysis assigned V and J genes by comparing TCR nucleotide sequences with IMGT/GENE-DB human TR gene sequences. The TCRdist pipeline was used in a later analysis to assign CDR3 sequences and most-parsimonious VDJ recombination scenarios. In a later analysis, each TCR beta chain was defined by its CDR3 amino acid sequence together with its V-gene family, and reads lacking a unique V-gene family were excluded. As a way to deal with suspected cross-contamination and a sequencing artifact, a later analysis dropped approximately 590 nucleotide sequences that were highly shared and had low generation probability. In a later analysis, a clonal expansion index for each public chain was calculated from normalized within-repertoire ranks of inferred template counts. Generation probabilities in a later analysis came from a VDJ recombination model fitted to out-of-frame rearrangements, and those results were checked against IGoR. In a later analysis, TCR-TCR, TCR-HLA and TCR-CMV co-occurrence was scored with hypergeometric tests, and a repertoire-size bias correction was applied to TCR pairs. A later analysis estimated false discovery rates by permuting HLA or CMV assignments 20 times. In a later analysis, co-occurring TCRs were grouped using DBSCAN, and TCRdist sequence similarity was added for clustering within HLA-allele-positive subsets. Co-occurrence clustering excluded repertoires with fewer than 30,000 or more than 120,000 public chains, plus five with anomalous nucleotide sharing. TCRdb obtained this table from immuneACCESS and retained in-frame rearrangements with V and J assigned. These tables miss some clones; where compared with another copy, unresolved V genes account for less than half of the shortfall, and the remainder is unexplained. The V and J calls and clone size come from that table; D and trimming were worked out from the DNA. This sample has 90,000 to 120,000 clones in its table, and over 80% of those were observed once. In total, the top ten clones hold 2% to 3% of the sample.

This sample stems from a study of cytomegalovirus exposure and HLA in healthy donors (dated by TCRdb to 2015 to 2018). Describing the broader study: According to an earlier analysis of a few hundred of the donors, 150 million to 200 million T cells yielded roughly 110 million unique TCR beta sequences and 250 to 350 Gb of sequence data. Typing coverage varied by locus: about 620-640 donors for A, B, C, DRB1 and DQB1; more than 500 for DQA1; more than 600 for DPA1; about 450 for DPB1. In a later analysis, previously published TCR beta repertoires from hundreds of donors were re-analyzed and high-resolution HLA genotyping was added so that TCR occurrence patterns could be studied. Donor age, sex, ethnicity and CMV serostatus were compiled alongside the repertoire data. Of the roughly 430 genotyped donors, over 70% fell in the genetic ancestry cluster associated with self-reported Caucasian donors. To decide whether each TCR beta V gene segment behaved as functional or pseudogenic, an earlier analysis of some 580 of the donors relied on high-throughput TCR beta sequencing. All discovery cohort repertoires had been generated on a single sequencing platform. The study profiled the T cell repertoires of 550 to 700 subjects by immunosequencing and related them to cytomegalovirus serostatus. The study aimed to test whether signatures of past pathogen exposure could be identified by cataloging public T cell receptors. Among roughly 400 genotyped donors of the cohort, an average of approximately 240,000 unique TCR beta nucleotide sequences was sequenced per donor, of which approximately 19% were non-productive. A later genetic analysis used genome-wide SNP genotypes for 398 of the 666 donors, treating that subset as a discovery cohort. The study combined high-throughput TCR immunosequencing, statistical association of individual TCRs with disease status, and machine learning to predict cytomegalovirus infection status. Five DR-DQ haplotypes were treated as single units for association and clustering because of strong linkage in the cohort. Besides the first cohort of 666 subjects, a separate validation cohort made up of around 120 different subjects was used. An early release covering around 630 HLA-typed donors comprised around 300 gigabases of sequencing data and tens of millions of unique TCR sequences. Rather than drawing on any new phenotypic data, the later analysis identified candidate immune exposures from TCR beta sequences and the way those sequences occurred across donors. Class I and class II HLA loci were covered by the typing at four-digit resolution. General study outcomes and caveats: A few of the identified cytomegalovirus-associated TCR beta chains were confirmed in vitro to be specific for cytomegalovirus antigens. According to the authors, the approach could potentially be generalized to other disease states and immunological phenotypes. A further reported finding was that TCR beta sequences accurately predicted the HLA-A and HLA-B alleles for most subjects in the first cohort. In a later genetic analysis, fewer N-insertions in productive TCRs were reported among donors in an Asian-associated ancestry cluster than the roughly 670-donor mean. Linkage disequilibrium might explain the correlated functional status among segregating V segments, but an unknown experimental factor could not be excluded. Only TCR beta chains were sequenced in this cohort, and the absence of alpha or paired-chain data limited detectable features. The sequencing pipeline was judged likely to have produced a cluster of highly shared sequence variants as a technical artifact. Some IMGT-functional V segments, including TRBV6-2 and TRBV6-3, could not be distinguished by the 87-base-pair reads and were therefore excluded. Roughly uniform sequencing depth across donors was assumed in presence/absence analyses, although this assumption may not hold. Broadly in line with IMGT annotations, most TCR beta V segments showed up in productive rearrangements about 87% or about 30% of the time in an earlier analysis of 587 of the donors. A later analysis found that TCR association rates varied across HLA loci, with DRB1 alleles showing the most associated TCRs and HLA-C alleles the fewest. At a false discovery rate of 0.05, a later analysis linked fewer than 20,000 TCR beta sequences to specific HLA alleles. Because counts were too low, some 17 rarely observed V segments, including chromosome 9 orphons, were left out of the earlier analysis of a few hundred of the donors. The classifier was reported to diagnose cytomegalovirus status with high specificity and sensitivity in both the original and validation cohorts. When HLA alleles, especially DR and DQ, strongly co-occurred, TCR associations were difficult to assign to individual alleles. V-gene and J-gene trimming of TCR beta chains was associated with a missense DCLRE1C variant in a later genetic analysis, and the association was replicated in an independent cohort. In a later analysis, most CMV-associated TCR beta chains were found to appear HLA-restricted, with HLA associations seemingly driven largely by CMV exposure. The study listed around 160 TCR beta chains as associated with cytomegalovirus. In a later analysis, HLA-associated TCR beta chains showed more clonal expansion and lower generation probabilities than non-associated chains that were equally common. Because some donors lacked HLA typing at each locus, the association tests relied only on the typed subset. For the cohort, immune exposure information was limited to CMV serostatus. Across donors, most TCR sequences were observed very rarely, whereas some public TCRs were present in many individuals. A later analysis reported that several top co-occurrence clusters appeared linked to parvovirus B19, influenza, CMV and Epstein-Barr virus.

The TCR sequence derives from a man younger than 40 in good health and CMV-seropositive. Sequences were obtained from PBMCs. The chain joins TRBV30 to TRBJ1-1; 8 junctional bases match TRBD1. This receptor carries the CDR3 CAWSVVGQGTEAFF. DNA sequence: TGTGCCTGGAGTGTTGTAGGACAGGGAACCGAAGCTTTCTTT.